Reported below is one T cell receptor beta chain. The CDR3 is 12 residues long. Germline V gene data show CDR1 as WSHSY and CDR2 as SAAADI. V was trimmed by 4 bases and J by 6 bases, leaving 8 bases between them. Clones were read by immunoSEQ multiplex PCR, and TCRdb kept only the in-frame ones, dropping some. The data show 2 million to 2.5 million clones, just over 90% seen once. These data come from a study of shared clonotypes between healthy human individuals. The sequence derives from a man aged 18 to 30 in good health. Some clones in this sample may be carry-over from other donors' samples. The gene calls are TRBV10-2 and TRBJ2-3, with no clear D. Material: naive CD4+ T cells from PBMCs. The subset is: CD45RA+ positively selected. The CDR3 loop is CASSGFGDTQYF. DNA of the CDR3: TGCGCCAGCAGTGGGTTCGGGGATACGCAGTATTTT.